The clone carrying this T cell receptor (beta chain) came up many times. The data were taken from a study of blood T cell repertoires in COVID-19. Study information: The cDNA or gDNA used as material had been derived from T cells, B-cell-depleted T cells, or PBMCs.

Using immunoSEQ multiplex PCR, the repertoire was profiled, and TCRdb retains in-frame clones only, with some absent. The table includes about 140,000 clones, approximately 80% detected once. Trimming removed 3 bases from V and 5 bases from J, with 8 bases in between. Germline lookup yields CDR1 LNHDA and CDR2 SQIVND (reference sequence). CDR3 length equals 14 residues. The chain combines TRBV19 with TRBJ1-6; D ambiguous. The TCR was taken from a man between 65 and 85 years old who had recovered from COVID-19. Input material: peripheral blood. The CDR3 DNA is TGTGCCAGTAGTATTGGTCAGAATAATTCACCCCTCCACTTT. Translating gives CASSIGQNNSPLHF.